The clone carrying this T cell receptor (beta chain) was detected only once. The data are from a study of T cell responses to AZD1222 COVID-19 vaccine. Data came from immunoSEQ multiplex PCR; TCRdb stores just in-frame clones and leaves some out. The repertoire includes about 68,000 clones, 88% of them detected once, and roughly 7.4% sits in the top ten. V gave up 4 bases and J gave up 5 bases, with 14 bases separating them. CDR1 and CDR2 (germline): LGHDT, YNNKEL (reference sequence). The CDR3 consists of 14 residues. This clonotype originated in an adult in good health. V gene TRBV3-1 (or the pseudogene TRBV3-2) combines with J gene TRBJ1-1; a weak D match, TRBD1 (5 bases). The input for sequencing was peripheral blood, taken on day 0 of AZD1222 vaccination. The CDR3 region is CASSPPLGVTEAFF. The CDR3 DNA is TGTGCCAGCAGCCCCCCCCTGGGGGTGACTGAAGCTTTCTTT.